Listed below are T cell receptor beta chains from one sample, sequenced in a study of T-cell memory formation after mild COVID-19. TCRdb processed the 5' RACE reads anew with MiXCR; each CDR3 protein has one entry. The repertoire includes around 110,000 distinct CDR3 sequences, about an eighth of them detected once, and 35% to 50% sits in the top ten. The source material was PBMCs or a T cell subset sorted from them (not recorded which). All receptors derive from a young man who had mild COVID-19 (a few samples of this study predate the infection). Cell type and time point are not known. The CDR3 runs from the conserved cysteine through the conserved F or W. The D gene is left open where the match is weak. Size is stated for part of the rows, as once, few or many counts, or as a class when the clone is expanded.

v_gene	j_gene	abundance	d_gene	CDR3nt	CDR3aa
TRBV12-3/TRBV12-4	TRBJ1-1	few	NA	TGTGCCAGCAGTTATCTCGGGGGGCCGAAGGAAGCTTTCTTT	CASSYLGGPKEAFF
TRBV2	TRBJ2-2	few	NA	TGTGCCAGCAGTGAAGTGTCGATCGGGGAGCTGTTTTTT	CASSEVSIGELFF
TRBV12-3/TRBV12-4	TRBJ2-1	NA	NA	TGTGCCAGCGGGTTTACTACCACCTCCTACAATGAGCAGTTCTTC	CASGFTTTSYNEQFF
TRBV6-2/TRBV6-3	TRBJ2-7	few	NA	TGTGCCAGCAGTTCAAGACAGACCTACGAGCAGTACTTC	CASSSRQTYEQYF
TRBV9	TRBJ2-5	NA	NA	TGTGCCAGCAGCTACAGGTTGATCGAGACCCAGTACTTC	CASSYRLIETQYF
TRBV29-1	TRBJ1-1	few	NA	TGCAGCGCAGTAAGGGGAGTAACTGAAGCTTTCTTT	CSAVRGVTEAFF
TRBV4-3	TRBJ1-1	few	NA	TGCGCCAGCAGCCAAGAAGGGCAGGGCTTCACTGAAGCTTTCTTT	CASSQEGQGFTEAFF
TRBV7-6	TRBJ2-1	few	TRBD2	TGTGCCAGCAGCGCCGGACTAGCGGGGAGCTACAATGAGCAGTTCTTC	CASSAGLAGSYNEQFF
TRBV27	TRBJ2-5	many	TRBD1	TGTGCCAGCAGTGATGGGACAGGCCCTTGGAAGTACTTC	CASSDGTGPWKYF
TRBV6-2/TRBV6-3	TRBJ1-5	many	TRBD1	TGTGCCAGCAGACTAGACAGGGGAGGCAATCAGCCCCAGCATTTT	CASRLDRGGNQPQHF
TRBV15	TRBJ2-1	few	TRBD2	TGTGCCACCAGCAGATACCCCGGGACTATCTACAATGAGCAGTTCTTC	CATSRYPGTIYNEQFF
TRBV4-1	TRBJ1-1	NA	NA	TGCGCCAGCAGTTCTCTTGCGGAACCGTACACTGAAGCTTTCTTT	CASSSLAEPYTEAFF
TRBV6-5	TRBJ2-3	few	NA	TGTGCCAGCAGTTACCAGCTCTTAGGGATCCCCACAGATACGCAGTATTTT	CASSYQLLGIPTDTQYF
TRBV29-1	TRBJ2-6	few	NA	TGCAGCGTTGACTCCGGGGCCAACGTCCTGACTTTC	CSVDSGANVLTF
TRBV18	TRBJ1-1	few	NA	TGTGCCAGCTCCCCCCAGTGGCGGATTGGGGAGGCTTTCTTT	CASSPQWRIGEAFF
TRBV12-3/TRBV12-4	TRBJ2-7	NA	TRBD1	TGTGCCAGCAGGGGGGACAGCTCCTACGAGCAGTACTTC	CASRGDSSYEQYF
TRBV10-2	TRBJ2-5	many	NA	TGCGCCACCTCGAGAGGCCACCGGGAGACCCAGTACTTC	CATSRGHRETQYF
TRBV4-3	TRBJ2-1	NA	TRBD2	TGCGCCAGCAGCCAACCCACCAGCGGGGGGGCCTATGAGCAGTTCTTC	CASSQPTSGGAYEQFF
TRBV5-4	TRBJ2-7	NA	NA	TGTGCCAGCACCGGACAGCCGCACGAGCAGTACTTC	CASTGQPHEQYF
TRBV15	TRBJ2-5	few	NA	TGTGCCACCAGCAGCAGGACAGTGTCCGACCAAGAGACCCAGTACTTC	CATSSRTVSDQETQYF
TRBV7-9	TRBJ2-1	NA	TRBD2	TGTGCCAGCAGTCAACCGCCTAGCGGGGGAAGCTCCTACAATGAGCAGTTCTTC	CASSQPPSGGSSYNEQFF
TRBV2	TRBJ1-4	NA	NA	TGTGCCAGCACCGGGGGAAGGACCACTAATGAAAAACTGTTTTTT	CASTGGRTTNEKLFF
TRBV4-1	TRBJ2-5	many	NA	TGCGCCAGCAGCCAAGAGGGGGCCGTGGAGACCCAGTACTTC	CASSQEGAVETQYF
TRBV27	TRBJ2-1	many	NA	TGTGCCAGCAGCTCTGGGGGTGAGCAGTTCTTC	CASSSGGEQFF
TRBV29-1	TRBJ2-3	NA	TRBD1	TGCAGCGTTGAACTAGTATCTATCAGGGGGCTTCAGAACACAGATACGCAGTATTTT	CSVELVSIRGLQNTDTQYF
TRBV6-2/TRBV6-3	TRBJ1-6	once	NA	TGTGCCAGCAGTCGCCGGGACCAGAATTCACCCCTCCACTTT	CASSRRDQNSPLHF
TRBV5-4	TRBJ1-1	few	NA	TGTGCCAGCAGCTTGGCCCCGGGGGCAGTTACTGAAGCTTTCTTT	CASSLAPGAVTEAFF
TRBV5-4	TRBJ2-1	few	TRBD2	TGTGCCAGCAGCGGCGGCGGCGGGACTAGCTCCGTCAATGAGCAGTTCTTC	CASSGGGGTSSVNEQFF
TRBV29-1	TRBJ1-3	few	NA	TGCAGCGCCAATTTAGCTACGCCCCGGGGAAACACCATATATTTT	CSANLATPRGNTIYF
TRBV20-1	TRBJ2-3	NA	TRBD2	TGCAGTGCTCCACCTAGCGGGGGTTTCACAGATACGCAGTATTTT	CSAPPSGGFTDTQYF
TRBV7-9	TRBJ1-4	NA	NA	TGTGCCAGCAGCCATATTACGGAAGGAAAACTGTTTTTT	CASSHITEGKLFF
TRBV6-2/TRBV6-3	TRBJ1-2	NA	NA	TGTGCCAGCAGCGGACATACCCTTCATTATGGCTACACCTTC	CASSGHTLHYGYTF
TRBV27	TRBJ2-3	few	TRBD2	TGTGCCAGCGTCCCCGGCGGGGGGGTCACAGATACGCAGTATTTT	CASVPGGGVTDTQYF
TRBV2	TRBJ2-1	NA	NA	TGTGCCAGCAGTGGACAGGAGGGTGTCAATGAGCAGTTCTTC	CASSGQEGVNEQFF
TRBV12-3/TRBV12-4	TRBJ2-7	few	NA	TGTGCCAGCAGTTCCCCCGGGAACGAGCAGTACTTC	CASSSPGNEQYF
TRBV9	TRBJ2-7	NA	TRBD1	TGTGCCAGCAGCGTAGGGACAGGGGGGACCTACGAGCAGTACTTC	CASSVGTGGTYEQYF
TRBV5-5	TRBJ2-1	many	TRBD2	TGTGCCAGCAGCTTTCTTAGCGGGGGGATCAATGAGCAGTTCTTC	CASSFLSGGINEQFF
TRBV3-1	TRBJ2-7	NA	TRBD2	TGTGCCAGCAGCCAAGATGGCGGGGACTACTCCTACGAGCAGTACTTC	CASSQDGGDYSYEQYF
TRBV15	TRBJ1-5	NA	TRBD1	TGTGCCACCAGCAGGTCGGGACAGGTATACCAGCCCCAGCATTTT	CATSRSGQVYQPQHF
TRBV10-2	TRBJ2-7	NA	NA	TGCGCCAGCAGTGGGACCGTACAGGGACGAAGTATCTACGAGCAGTACTTC	CASSGTVQGRSIYEQYF
TRBV4-3	TRBJ2-1	NA	NA	TGCGCCAGCAGCCAACGGCTAGACCTCTACAATGAGCAGTTCTTC	CASSQRLDLYNEQFF